The next 8 T cell receptor beta chains were all read from a single sample in a study of T cells after yellow fever vaccination. Each CDR3 protein is one row after TCRdb ran MiXCR on the 5' RACE reads. The sample has 350,000 to 550,000 distinct CDR3 sequences, 18% seen once. Sample: PBMCs, taken before the yellow fever booster vaccination. Source of these receptors: a man aged 18-30 years who received the YFV17D yellow fever vaccine.

This clonotype was recorded many times. V and J are TRBV7-2 and TRBJ2-3; possible D gene TRBD1, 6 bases. This CDR3 has 16 amino acids. Trimming pared 1 base from V and 0 bases from J, leaving 11 bases between. Germline V gives CDR1 SGHTA, CDR2 FQGNSA. This CDR3 is CASSLGDRLSTDTQYF. CDR3 DNA: TGTGCCAGCAGCTTAGGAGACAGGCTTAGCACAGATACGCAGTATTTT.

This clonotype has only a few counts. This chain uses TRBV5-1 with TRBJ1-6; the D gene is possibly TRBD1 (5 bases). Looked up from germline, CDR1 is SGHRS and CDR2 is YFSETQ. CDR3 size: 19 residues. Trimming stripped 3 bases from V and 0 bases from J, with 19 bases between. CDR3 nucleotide sequence: TGCGCCAGCAGCTCCGCCGGGACCTTAACCAGCTCCTATAATTCACCCCTCCACTTT. This gives the protein CASSSAGTLTSSYNSPLHF.

The chain recombines TRBV20-1 with TRBJ2-5; the D gene could be TRBD1 or TRBD2 (5 bases each). V was trimmed by 6 bases and J by 0 bases, leaving 17 bases between them. CDR3 size: 15 residues. Per germline, CDR1 DFQATT and CDR2 SNEGSKA (reference sequence). The CDR3: CSATGPRGDQETQYF. The CDR3 DNA follows: TGCAGTGCAACGGGACCCCGGGGAGACCAAGAGACCCAGTACTTC.

The chain employs TRBV9 and TRBJ1-3; D gene uncertain. The CDR3 runs to 14 residues. V was cut by 0 bases and J by 4 bases, with 8 bases left in between. Germline-derived CDR1 and CDR2 are SGDLS and YYNGEE. CDR3 in DNA: TGTGCCAGCAGCGTAGAGGCCGCCGGAAACACCATATATTTT. This sequence encodes CASSVEAAGNTIYF. The full variable domain, in which reference TRBV9 and TRBJ1-3 provide the parts outside the CDR3, is DSGVTQTPKHLITATGQRVTLRCSPRSGDLSVYWYQQSLDQGLQFLIQYYNGEERAKGNILERFSAQQFPDLHSELNLSSLELGDSALYFCASSVEAAGNTIYFGEGSWLTVV.

This clonotype was seen only a few times. The gene calls are TRBV6-5 and TRBJ2-1; D tentatively fits TRBD1 or TRBD2 (6 bases each). The germline V gene encodes CDR1 MNHEY and CDR2 SVGAGI. Trimming pared 10 bases from V and 0 bases from J, leaving 13 bases between. The CDR3 sequence is 14 residues long. In nucleotides, the CDR3 is TGTGCCACTGGGGGGCCGAGCTCCTACAATGAGCAGTTCTTC. Translating gives CATGGPSSYNEQFF.

This clonotype occurred a few times. V is TRBV7-2 and J is TRBJ2-7; TRBD2 is a possible D gene (7 bases). The CDR3 covers 14 residues. V lost 6 bases to trimming and J lost 0 bases, with 12 bases between them. Per the germline V gene, CDR1 is SGHTA and CDR2 is FQGNSA. The CDR3 nucleotides read TGTGCCAGCAGTGGCGGGGGCAGCTCCTACGAGCAGTACTTC. It encodes CASSGGGSSYEQYF.

The rearrangement uses TRBV20-1 and TRBJ1-4, with a tentative D call TRBD1 (6 bases). The V end lost 3 bases, the J end lost 3 bases, and 8 bases lay between the germline ends. This CDR3 has 13 amino acids. Germline V gene sequence: CDR1 DFQATT, CDR2 SNEGSKA (reference sequence). Here the CDR3 DNA reads TGCAGTGCTAGGCGGACAGCTAATGAAAAACTGTTTTTT. Encoded protein: CSARRTANEKLFF.

The rearrangement joins TRBV27 to TRBJ2-7; the match to TRBD1 covers 7 bases. V was clipped by 5 bases and J by 2 bases; unmatched bases: 6. Germline CDR1 reads MNHEY; CDR2 reads SMNVEV (reference sequence). The CDR3 consists of 14 residues. In DNA form, the CDR3 reads TGTGCCAGCAGTGCAGACAGGGCGGCCTACGAGCAGTACTTC. Translated: CASSADRAAYEQYF.